The rows below give T cell receptor beta chains drawn from one sample of a study of blood T cell repertoires in COVID-19. Profiling relied on immunoSEQ multiplex PCR, and the TCRdb table lists in-frame clones only, not all of them. The data hold about 80,000 clones, with 60% to 80% observed a single time. Specimen: peripheral blood. The receptors were gathered from a man in his 70s with active or convalescent COVID-19. CDR3s include the opening cysteine and the closing phenylalanine or tryptophan. The D gene is left open where the match is weak. Clone size is not always given. Where it is, it says once, few, many or a class for expanded clones.

j_call clone_size v_call d_call cdr3_nt cdr3_aa
TRBJ2-3 . TRBV10-2 TRBD2 TGCGCCAGCAGTGAGGGCGGGGGGCACGGGAGGCATACGCAGTATTTT CASSEGGGHGRHTQYF
TRBJ1-1 . TRBV3-1/TRBV3-2 . TGTGCCAGCAGCCCCCTACAGGGAGAAGCTTTCTTT CASSPLQGEAFF
TRBJ2-5 . TRBV29-1 TRBD1 TGCAGCGCCAAACAGGGGTCGGAGACCCAGTACTTC CSAKQGSETQYF
TRBJ1-1 . TRBV14 . TGTGCCAGCAGCCAAGTTATGCAGGGCTCCTTGGCTTTCTTT CASSQVMQGSLAFF
TRBJ2-2 . TRBV28 . TGTGCCAGCAGCCGGGCGAACACCGGGGAGCTGTTTTTT CASSRANTGELFF
TRBJ1-6 once TRBV30 . TGTGCCTGGAGACTTCCGTCGGGATATGCTAATTCACCCCTCCACTTT CAWRLPSGYANSPLHF
TRBJ1-4 . TRBV12-5 . TGTGCCCCTTCTTGGCGGGCGGAAAAACTGTTTTTT CAPSWRAEKLFF
TRBJ1-6 . TRBV7-9 TRBD1 TGTGCCAGCAGCTCGAGACAGGGGGCATTGTCTGATTCACCCCTCCACTTT CASSSRQGALSDSPLHF
TRBJ1-6 . TRBV3-1/TRBV3-2 . TGTGCCAGCAGCCAAAGTGGCTCACCCCTCCACTTT CASSQSGSPLHF
TRBJ2-2 . TRBV5-1 TRBD2 TGCGCCAGCAGCTCCGGTAGCGGGGGGGACACCGGGGAGCTGTTTTTT CASSSGSGGDTGELFF
TRBJ2-1 . TRBV6-5 . TGTGCCAGCAGTTACTCGATGTCACAGCCTAATGAGCAGTTCTTC CASSYSMSQPNEQFF
TRBJ2-7 few TRBV5-5 . TGTGCCAGCAGCTCCAGGGTACAGGGCGAGCAGTACTTC CASSSRVQGEQYF
TRBJ1-5 few TRBV10-2 . TGCGCCAGCAGTGCGACAGGACGAAATCAGCCCCAGCATTTT CASSATGRNQPQHF
TRBJ2-2 . TRBV5-4 TRBD1 TGTGCCAGCACCGAAACGACAGGGTATGCCGGGGAGCTGTTTTTT CASTETTGYAGELFF
TRBJ2-3 . TRBV15 TRBD1 TGTGCCACCAGCCAAGGACAGGGTATTCGTGGAGATACGCAGTATTTT CATSQGQGIRGDTQYF
TRBJ1-4 . TRBV9 . TGTGCCAGCAGCGTAGCTCAGGGTGTGGATGAAAAACTGTTTTTT CASSVAQGVDEKLFF
TRBJ2-3 . TRBV7-6 TRBD2 TGTGCCAGCAGCTTAGAAGCGGGGGGGGGCACAGATACGCAGTATTTT CASSLEAGGGTDTQYF
TRBJ2-2 . TRBV30 TRBD2 TGTGCCACCGGGACTAGCGGGGGGGTAGGGACCGGGGAGCTGTTTTTT CATGTSGGVGTGELFF
TRBJ1-2 . TRBV6-1 . TGTGCCAGCAGTGAAGGGGGAGTAAACTATGGCTACACCTTC CASSEGGVNYGYTF
TRBJ2-3 . TRBV13 TRBD1 TGTGCCAGCAGCAGAACCGGGACAGGGGCAGATACGCAGTATTTT CASSRTGTGADTQYF
TRBJ1-1 once TRBV7-9 TRBD1 TGTGCCAGCAGCCTCCAGGGGGCGCAGACTGAAGCTTTCTTT CASSLQGAQTEAFF
TRBJ1-5 . TRBV11-2 . TGTGCCAGCAGCCAAAACAATCAGCCCCAGCATTTT CASSQNNQPQHF
TRBJ2-3 . TRBV5-4 . TGTGCCAGCAGCTCCGCCCGAGGCAATACAGATACGCAGTATTTT CASSSARGNTDTQYF
TRBJ2-1 . TRBV28 . TGTGCCAGCAGTTTGGAGGACTTAACAAATGAGCAGTTCTTC CASSLEDLTNEQFF
TRBJ2-2 many TRBV18 . TGTGCCAGCTCACTTCGGACTACCTCGAACACCGGGGAGCTGTTTTTT CASSLRTTSNTGELFF
TRBJ2-7 few TRBV6-2/TRBV6-3 . TGTGCCAGCAGCCGATCTAGAGTCTACGAGCAGTACTTC CASSRSRVYEQYF
TRBJ1-1 once TRBV7-9 . TGTGCCAGCAGCTCCGAGGGGGGGACTGAAGCTTTCTTT CASSSEGGTEAFF
TRBJ1-2 . TRBV29-1 . TGCAGCGTGCACGGGGTCCGCTATGGCTACACCTTC CSVHGVRYGYTF
TRBJ2-5 few TRBV11-2 TRBD1 TGTGCCAGCAGCAAAGACAGGGGGGGTGAGACCCAGTACTTC CASSKDRGGETQYF
TRBJ2-1 . TRBV6-5 . TGTGCCAGCAGTTACCGACGGGACTCTTCTTACAATGAGCAGTTCTTC CASSYRRDSSYNEQFF
TRBJ2-2 . TRBV6-4 . TGTGCCAGCCTGGACTCTAACACCGGGGAGCTGTTTTTT CASLDSNTGELFF
TRBJ1-6 . TRBV9 . TGTGCCAGCAGCGTAGGACAGGTGGAGTCACCCCTCCACTTT CASSVGQVESPLHF
TRBJ2-7 . TRBV19 TRBD1 TGTGCCAGTAGTAAAACAGGGGGTACCTCCTACGAGCAGTACTTC CASSKTGGTSYEQYF
TRBJ1-3 . TRBV25-1 TRBD1 TGTGCCCTCAGGGGGGCCAACAGCTCTGGAAACACCATATATTTT CALRGANSSGNTIYF
TRBJ1-5 . TRBV19 . TGTGCCAGTAGTAAGCAGGGAAGAAACAATCAGCCCCAGCATTTT CASSKQGRNNQPQHF
TRBJ1-2 few TRBV4-1 TRBD1 TGCGCCAGCAGCCAACGAAACGGACAGGGTGGGGATGGCTACACCTTC CASSQRNGQGGDGYTF
TRBJ2-7 few TRBV6-2/TRBV6-3 TRBD2 TGTGCCAGCAGTCAGTACCTAGCGGGGGGGATGTACTTC CASSQYLAGGMYF
TRBJ2-5 . TRBV28 TRBD1 TGTGCCAGCAGACACGGACAGGGCGAAAAGACCCAGTACTTC CASRHGQGEKTQYF
TRBJ2-7 few TRBV12-3/TRBV12-4 TRBD1 TGTGCCAGCAGTGACAGGGGGCATCAAGAGCAGTACTTC CASSDRGHQEQYF
TRBJ2-7 . TRBV30 . TGTGCCGCCCAGGGGTACTACGAGCAGTACTTC CAAQGYYEQYF
TRBJ2-1 few TRBV9 TRBD2 TGTGCCAGCAGCGTTCGCGGGGGGTCCAATGAGCAGTTCTTC CASSVRGGSNEQFF
TRBJ1-6 . TRBV11-2 . TGTGCCAGCAGCTTAGGGACAGTAAACTCACCCCTCCACTTT CASSLGTVNSPLHF
TRBJ2-7 . TRBV27 . TGTGCCAGCAGTGGTACAGGGCCCAGCTCCTACGAGCAGTACTTC CASSGTGPSSYEQYF
TRBJ1-6 . TRBV9 . TGTGCCAGCAGCGTAGACATGACTTGGAATTCACCCCTCCACTTT CASSVDMTWNSPLHF
TRBJ1-2 . TRBV6-5 . TGTGCCTCCTGGGGCGGTAACTATGGCTACACCTTC CASWGGNYGYTF
TRBJ2-3 . TRBV5-4 TRBD2 TGTGCCAGCAGCTCCCCCGGGACTAGCGGGGGGGCTAGCACAGATACGCAGTATTTT CASSSPGTSGGASTDTQYF
TRBJ1-5 once TRBV7-9 TRBD1 TGTGCCAGCAGCTTGGGGACAGCTAATCAGCCCCAGCATTTT CASSLGTANQPQHF
TRBJ1-3 . TRBV11-2 . TGTGCCAGCAGCTTAGGGGACAACTCTGGAAACACCATATATTTT CASSLGDNSGNTIYF
TRBJ1-1 . TRBV28 TRBD1 TGTGCCATCTTGGGACAGTCGAACACTGAAGCTTTCTTT CAILGQSNTEAFF
TRBJ2-1 few TRBV19 . TGTGCCAGTAGTAACACAGACTACCCCCAGTTCTTC CASSNTDYPQFF
TRBJ1-1 . TRBV9 . TGTGCCAGCAGCGTAAGCCCCGACAGTCAAGCTTTCTTT CASSVSPDSQAFF
TRBJ1-2 . TRBV9 . TGTGCCAGCAGCGTAGGCAGGGGCGAAGGGGGCTACACCTTC CASSVGRGEGGYTF
TRBJ1-6 . TRBV30 . TGTGCCTGGACCGGGTTGAATTCACCCCTCCACTTT CAWTGLNSPLHF
TRBJ1-4 . TRBV5-1 . TGCGCCAGCAGCCTGAACCCGGACAGCTCTAATGAAAAACTGTTTTTT CASSLNPDSSNEKLFF
TRBJ2-5 once TRBV28 . TGTGCCAGCGGCCTTTTGGGGCGGAATCAAGAGACCCAGTACTTC CASGLLGRNQETQYF
TRBJ2-1 . TRBV2 . TGTGCCAGCAAGGGGCCTGAGCAGTTCTTC CASKGPEQFF
TRBJ2-3 . TRBV28 TRBD2 TGTGCCAGCAGTTCTCCCTCAGCGGGGCGGGTGGGAGATACGCAGTATTTT CASSSPSAGRVGDTQYF
TRBJ2-7 . TRBV4-1 . TGCGCCAGCAGCCAAGAGTTAGACAGGATGCAGTACTTC CASSQELDRMQYF
TRBJ2-4 . TRBV18 TRBD1 TGTGCCAGCTCACCTTCCGGGACAGGGGGCGAGGTCTTTCAGTACTTC CASSPSGTGGEVFQYF
TRBJ2-7 few TRBV3-1/TRBV3-2 TRBD1 TGTGCCAGCAGCCAAGGACCTGCCGGGACAGGTCCCTACGAGCAGTACTTC CASSQGPAGTGPYEQYF